Below, 26 T cell receptor beta chains from the same sample are listed, as sequenced in a study of monozygotic twins with inflammatory bowel disease. TCRdb reprocessed the 5' RACE reads and reports one entry per CDR3 protein, with no DNA. The ten top clones account for about 2.5%, within a sample of about 380,000 distinct CDR3 sequences. Sequencing was carried out using blood. The receptor set was obtained from a human donor with ulcerative colitis or Crohn's disease, or a healthy co-twin of an affected twin (not recorded which).

J is TRBJ2-5 and V is TRBV27; TCRdb indicates TRBD1, and absent DNA this call remains unverified. The germline CDR1 and CDR2 sequences are MNHEY and SMNVEV (reference sequence). This CDR3 region has 16 residues. The CDR3 region is CASTPGGSRLQETQYF.

The chain employs TRBV5-1 and TRBJ1-1. CDR1 SGHRS and CDR2 YFSETQ come from the germline V gene. The CDR3 has 15 amino acids. CDR3: CASSFIRIGNTEAFF.

The chain couples TRBV4-3 to TRBJ2-7; TCRdb returns TRBD2, unconfirmable since there is no DNA. Germline V lookup: CDR1 LGHNA, CDR2 YSLEER. The CDR3 consists of 17 residues. The CDR3 loop is CASSQESLSGGSYEQYF.

The chain employs TRBV4-1 and TRBJ2-7; TCRdb picks TRBD1, but there is no DNA to check that call. CDR3 size: 15 residues. The germline V gene has CDR1 MGHRA and CDR2 YSYEKL. The CDR3 sequence: CASSPLPLQGYEQYF.

The gene calls are TRBV6-1 and TRBJ2-5; without DNA, the TCRdb call of TRBD1 cannot be checked. From germline, CDR1 is MNHNS and CDR2 SASEGT. CDR3 size: 14 residues. The CDR3: CASTSPGAQETQYF.

The rearrangement links TRBV6-1 to TRBJ2-5; the D gene TCRdb calls, TRBD1, cannot be checked with no DNA. The CDR3 spans 16 residues. Germline loops: CDR1 MNHNS, CDR2 SASEGT. CDR3: CASSDTGFGSGKTQYF.

The chain recombines TRBV5-1 with TRBJ2-7; TCRdb's D call, TRBD2, is unchecked because there is no DNA. Germline CDR1 reads SGHRS; CDR2 reads YFSETQ. The CDR3 has 14 residues. The CDR3 region is CASWREGETYEQYF.

The chain uses TRBV5-1 and TRBJ1-4; TCRdb's assignment of TRBD1 cannot be checked, as there is no DNA. The CDR3 covers 14 residues. Germline values: CDR1 SGHRS, CDR2 YFSETQ. This CDR3 reads CASSATGVNEKLFF.

The V and J genes are TRBV12-5 and TRBJ2-1; TCRdb lists TRBD1, though no DNA is available to test this call. Germline V CDR1 and CDR2: LGHNT, FRNRAP. CDR3 length: 19 residues. CDR3 sequence reads: CASGLRDRAFGSSYNEQFF.

Here the CDR3 reads CASTGTSGPQHF. The V call is TRBV6-5, the J call TRBJ1-5; the TCRdb call, TRBD1, lacks DNA for checking. CDR3 length: 12 residues. Germline loops: CDR1 MNHEY, CDR2 SVGAGI.

This chain links TRBV20-1 with TRBJ1-5. Germline CDR1 is DFQATT and CDR2 is SNEGSKA (reference sequence). The length of the CDR3 is 16 residues. The CDR3 sequence is CSARDIGRAGNQPQHF.

V usage is TRBV9 and J usage is TRBJ2-3; with no DNA, the TCRdb D assignment of TRBD1 cannot be verified. Germline-derived CDR1 and CDR2 are SGDLS and YYNGEE. This CDR3 contains 15 residues. The CDR3 loop reads CASSLRHRGTDTQYF.

The chain joins TRBV20-1 to TRBJ2-1; there is no DNA to check the TCRdb D call of TRBD2. The CDR3 is 15 residues long. Germline CDR1 reads DFQATT; CDR2 reads SNEGSKA (reference sequence). The CDR3: CSARDWVAGYNEQFF.

The rearrangement links TRBV28 to TRBJ1-4; TCRdb names TRBD1, which stays unverified in the absence of DNA. Germline CDR1 reads MDHEN; CDR2 reads SYDVKM. This CDR3 has 17 amino acids. CDR3 sequence: CASSLVGGLATNEKLFF.

This chain links TRBV4-3 with TRBJ2-7; the TRBD1 assignment by TCRdb is unverifiable without DNA. The length of the CDR3 is 16 residues. From germline, CDR1 is LGHNA and CDR2 YSLEER. The CDR3 protein is CASSQDRGTGDYEQYF.

The rearrangement links TRBV10-3 to TRBJ1-2. Germline V lookup: CDR1 ENHRY, CDR2 SYGVKD. The CDR3 consists of 13 residues. The CDR3 sequence is CAISEDFNYGYTF.

The chain is built from TRBV24-1 and TRBJ2-3. Germline V gene sequence: CDR1 KGHDR, CDR2 SFDVKD. The CDR3 is made up of 15 amino acids. CDR3 loop: CATSDPRRSTDTQYF.

The chain links TRBV5-6 to TRBJ1-6. The CDR3 length is 13 residues. The germline CDR1 and CDR2 sequences are SGHDT and YYEEEE. The CDR3 spells CASRGTDNSPLHF.

The chain uses TRBV10-3 and TRBJ2-3; TCRdb's D gene call, TRBD1, goes unchecked for lack of DNA. Germline loops: CDR1 ENHRY, CDR2 SYGVKD. The CDR3 has 14 residues. The CDR3 spells CAISWGGGTDTQYF.

V is TRBV9 and J is TRBJ2-5; TCRdb's D call, TRBD2, is unchecked because there is no DNA. Germline CDR1 reads SGDLS; CDR2 reads YYNGEE. The CDR3 is 15 residues long. CDR3 sequence reads: CATPARFRRVETQYF.

The V and J genes are TRBV7-3 and TRBJ2-7; TCRdb proposes TRBD1, but this gene call is untestable without DNA. The CDR3 contains 13 residues. Germline values: CDR1 SGHTA, CDR2 FQGTGA. The CDR3 region is CASSPRPGDEQYF.

This chain links TRBV3-1 with TRBJ2-5. The CDR3 length is 15 residues. Germline CDR1 LGHDT, CDR2 YNNKEL (reference sequence). The CDR3 sequence is CASSQFQGEQETQYF.

The chain links TRBV20-1 to TRBJ2-2; TCRdb reports TRBD1, a call that lacks DNA to check it against. Germline lookup yields CDR1 DFQATT and CDR2 SNEGSKA (reference sequence). The CDR3 is 13 amino acids. The CDR3 protein is CSATRQLTGELFF.

The chain has TRBV4-1 and TRBJ2-7; with no DNA, the TCRdb D assignment of TRBD1 cannot be verified. The CDR3 runs to 14 residues. Germline V CDR1 and CDR2: MGHRA, YSYEKL. CDR3 protein: CASRPYRGTYEQYF.

This rearrangement joins TRBV12-3 or TRBV12-4 to TRBJ2-1; the TCRdb D gene call, TRBD2, has no DNA to confirm it. The CDR3 runs to 16 residues. CDR3 amino acids: CASSPSLAGEGNEQFF.

This chain links TRBV24-1 with TRBJ2-2; as DNA is missing, the TRBD2 call by TCRdb cannot be tested. This CDR3 is built from 16 residues. Per the germline V gene, CDR1 is KGHDR and CDR2 is SFDVKD. The CDR3 is CASPLAGGGNTGELFF.